This record covers a single T cell receptor beta chain. What it binds is unknown. This sample was taken from a study of T cell repertoires in ileal Crohn's disease. Generated by immunoSEQ multiplex PCR, the TCRdb table keeps only in-frame clones and is missing some. The profile shows under 9,000 clones, about three quarters of them singletons. General study findings and limits: Clonal expansions were more frequent in active smokers than non-smokers at surgery. Every patient over 26.8% clonality showed endoscopic recurrence.

Germline lookup yields CDR1 LNHNV and CDR2 YYDKDF (reference sequence). Trimming removed 1 base from V and 10 bases from J, with 19 bases in between. There are 15 residues in the CDR3. Sample: ileal tissue. The origin of this receptor is an adult with Crohn's disease. The V gene is TRBV15, the J gene TRBJ1-2; D not certain. The CDR3 is CATSRAPQEARPYTF. The CDR3 nucleotides are TGTGCCACCAGCAGAGCCCCGCAGGAGGCGCGACCCTACACCTTC.